The T cell receptor beta chain under discussion was sequenced for a study of shared clonotypes between healthy human individuals. The wider study: Three plates were used per donor for CD4 naive, three for CD4 memory, two for CD8 naive and one for CD8 memory.

Germline-derived CDR1 and CDR2 are SEHNR and FQNEAQ (reference sequence). The CDR3 is 19 amino acids. Trimming shortened V by 0 bases and J by 0 bases, and 20 bases separated the two germline ends. Recent acute infections and vaccinations were absent in the healthy HIV-negative adult donors. At the deep level, the assay was run. The assay was immunoSEQ multiplex PCR, and TCRdb's table has in-frame clones only and misses some. The table includes around 510,000 clones, about 96% detected once. Sequenced: naive CD4+ T cells sorted from blood. Subset noted: CD45RA+ positively selected. The clonotype comes from a woman between 25 and 40 years old in good health. The chain couples TRBV7-9 to TRBJ1-1, with D maybe TRBD1 (5 bases). The CDR3: CASSLADGAGRTMNTEAFF. The CDR3 nucleotides read TGTGCCAGCAGCTTAGCGGATGGGGCGGGACGCACGATGAACACTGAAGCTTTCTTT.